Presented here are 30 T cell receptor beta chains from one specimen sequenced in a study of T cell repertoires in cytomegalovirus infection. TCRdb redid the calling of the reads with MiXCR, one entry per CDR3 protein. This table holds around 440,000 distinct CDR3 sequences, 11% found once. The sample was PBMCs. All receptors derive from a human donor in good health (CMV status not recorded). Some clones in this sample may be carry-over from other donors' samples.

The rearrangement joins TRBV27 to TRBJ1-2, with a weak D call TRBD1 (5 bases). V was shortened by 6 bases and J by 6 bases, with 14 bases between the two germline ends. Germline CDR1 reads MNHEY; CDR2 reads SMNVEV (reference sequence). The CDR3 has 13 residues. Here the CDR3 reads CASRGVGGDGYTF. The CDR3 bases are TGTGCCAGCAGGGGGGTTGGGGGGGATGGCTACACCTTC.

The CDR3 reads CATSRTARSYGYTF. Here the CDR3 DNA reads TGTGCCACCAGCAGGACCGCCCGGTCCTATGGCTACACCTTC. The gene calls are TRBV15 and TRBJ1-2; no firm D call. Germline lookup yields CDR1 LNHNV and CDR2 YYDKDF (reference sequence). This CDR3 has 14 amino acids. V lost 3 bases to trimming and J lost 4 bases, with 12 bases between them. Combining the CDR3 with reference TRBV15 and TRBJ1-2 gives the whole variable domain DAMVIQNPRYQVTQFGKPVTLSCSQTLNHNVMYWYQQKSSQAPKLLFHYYDKDFNNEADTPDNFQSRRPNTSFCFLDIRSPGLGDTAMYLCATSRTARSYGYTFGSGTRLTVV.

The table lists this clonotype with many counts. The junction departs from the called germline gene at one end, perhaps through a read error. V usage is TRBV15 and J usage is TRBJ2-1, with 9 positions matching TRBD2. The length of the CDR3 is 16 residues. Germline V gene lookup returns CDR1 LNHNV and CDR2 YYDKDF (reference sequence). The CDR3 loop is CATRRGISGSRNEQFF. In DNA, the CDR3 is TGTGCCACCAGAAGAGGAATTAGCGGGAGTAGGAATGAGCAGTTCTTC. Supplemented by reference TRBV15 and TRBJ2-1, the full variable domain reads DAMVIQNPRYQVTQFGKPVTLSCSQTLNHNVMYWYQQKSSQAPKLLFHYYDKDFNNEADTPDNFQSRRPNTSFCFLDIRSPGLGDTAMYLCATRRGISGSRNEQFFGPGTRLTVL.

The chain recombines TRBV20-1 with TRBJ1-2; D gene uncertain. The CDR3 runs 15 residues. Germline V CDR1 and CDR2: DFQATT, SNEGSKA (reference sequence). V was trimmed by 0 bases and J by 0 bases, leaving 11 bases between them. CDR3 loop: CSARDRTLANYGYTF. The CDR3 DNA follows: TGCAGTGCTAGAGATAGGACGTTAGCTAACTATGGCTACACCTTC.

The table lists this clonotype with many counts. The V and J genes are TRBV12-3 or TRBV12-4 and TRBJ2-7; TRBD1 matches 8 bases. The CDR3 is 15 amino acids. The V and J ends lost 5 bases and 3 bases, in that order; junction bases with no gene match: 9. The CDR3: CASSVPGTGDYEQYF. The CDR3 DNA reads TGTGCCAGCAGTGTCCCCGGGACAGGAGACTACGAGCAGTACTTC.

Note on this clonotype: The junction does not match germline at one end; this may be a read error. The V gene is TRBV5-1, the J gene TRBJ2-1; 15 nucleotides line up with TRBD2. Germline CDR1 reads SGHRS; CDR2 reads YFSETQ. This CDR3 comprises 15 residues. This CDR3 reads CANSLGLAGGKEQFF. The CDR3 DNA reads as TGCGCCAACAGCCTCGGACTAGCGGGAGGGAAAGAGCAGTTCTTC.

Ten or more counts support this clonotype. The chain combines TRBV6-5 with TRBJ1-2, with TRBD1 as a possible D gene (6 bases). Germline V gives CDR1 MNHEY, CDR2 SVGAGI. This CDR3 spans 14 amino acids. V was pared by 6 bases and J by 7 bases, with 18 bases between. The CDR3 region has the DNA TGTGCCAGCAGCCCGACAAGACAGGCTGGTGGCTACACCTTC. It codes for CASSPTRQAGGYTF.

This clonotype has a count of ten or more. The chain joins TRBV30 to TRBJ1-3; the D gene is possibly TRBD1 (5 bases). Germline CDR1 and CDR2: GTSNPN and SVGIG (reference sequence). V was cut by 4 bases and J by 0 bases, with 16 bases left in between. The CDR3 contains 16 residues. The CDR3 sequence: CAWIPGLSSSGNTIYF. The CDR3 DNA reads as TGTGCCTGGATTCCGGGACTTTCGAGCTCTGGAAACACCATATATTTT.

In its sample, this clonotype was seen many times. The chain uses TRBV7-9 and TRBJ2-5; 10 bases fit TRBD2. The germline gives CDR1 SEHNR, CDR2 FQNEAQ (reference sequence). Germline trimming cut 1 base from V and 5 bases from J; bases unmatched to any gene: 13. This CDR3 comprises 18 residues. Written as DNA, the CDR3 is TGTGCCAGCAGCTTAGACGTCCGGAGCGGGAGGGCGATGGAGACCCAGTACTTC. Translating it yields CASSLDVRSGRAMETQYF.

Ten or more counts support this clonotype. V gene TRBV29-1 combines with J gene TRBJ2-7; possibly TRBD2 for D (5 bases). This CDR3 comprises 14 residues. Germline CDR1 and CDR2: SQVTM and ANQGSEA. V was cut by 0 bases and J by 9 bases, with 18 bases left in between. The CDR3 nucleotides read TGCAGCGTTGAAGATCCGGAGGTCGGAGGTGGGCAGTACTTC. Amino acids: CSVEDPEVGGGQYF.

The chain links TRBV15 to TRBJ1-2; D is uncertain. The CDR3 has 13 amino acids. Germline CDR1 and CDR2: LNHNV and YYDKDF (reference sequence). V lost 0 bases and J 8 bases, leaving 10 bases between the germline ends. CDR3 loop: CATSRDRHPGYTF. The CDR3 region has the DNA TGTGCCACCAGCAGAGATCGGCACCCCGGCTACACCTTC.

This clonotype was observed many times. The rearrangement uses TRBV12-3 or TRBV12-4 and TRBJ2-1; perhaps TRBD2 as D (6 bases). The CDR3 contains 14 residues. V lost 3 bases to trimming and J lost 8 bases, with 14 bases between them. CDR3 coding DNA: TGTGCCAGCAGTTTGGGACTCCCTACCGATGAGCAGTTCTTC. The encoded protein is CASSLGLPTDEQFF.

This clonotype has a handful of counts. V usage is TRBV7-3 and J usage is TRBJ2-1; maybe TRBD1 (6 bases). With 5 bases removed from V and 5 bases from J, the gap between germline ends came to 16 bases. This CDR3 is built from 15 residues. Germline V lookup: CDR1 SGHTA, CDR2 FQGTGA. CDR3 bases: TGTGCCAGCAGCCCGTATGGGACATCAGACAATGAGCAGTTCTTC. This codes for CASSPYGTSDNEQFF.

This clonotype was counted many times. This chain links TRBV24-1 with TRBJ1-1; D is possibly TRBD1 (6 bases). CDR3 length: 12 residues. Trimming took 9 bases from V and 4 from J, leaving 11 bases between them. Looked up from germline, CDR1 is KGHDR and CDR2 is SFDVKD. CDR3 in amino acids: CATRGAGTEAFF. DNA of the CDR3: TGTGCCACCCGGGGGGCCGGCACTGAAGCTTTCTTT.

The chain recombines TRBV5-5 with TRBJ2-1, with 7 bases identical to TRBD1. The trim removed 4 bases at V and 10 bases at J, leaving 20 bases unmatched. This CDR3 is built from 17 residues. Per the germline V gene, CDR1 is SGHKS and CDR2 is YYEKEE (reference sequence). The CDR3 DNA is TGTGCCAGCAGCCCGCACCTAGCCCGCACAGGGGATGAGGAGCAGTTCTTC. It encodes CASSPHLARTGDEEQFF.

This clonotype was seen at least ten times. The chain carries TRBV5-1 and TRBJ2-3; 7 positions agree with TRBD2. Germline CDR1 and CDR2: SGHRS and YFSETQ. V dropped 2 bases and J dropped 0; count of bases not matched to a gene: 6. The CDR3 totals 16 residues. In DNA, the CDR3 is TGCGCCAGCAGCTTTTCCAGCGGGGTTAGCACAGATACGCAGTATTTT. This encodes CASSFSSGVSTDTQYF. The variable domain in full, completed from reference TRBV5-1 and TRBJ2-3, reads KAGVTQTPRYLIKTRGQQVTLSCSPISGHRSVSWYQQTPGQGLQFLFEYFSETQRNKGNFPGRFSGRQFSNSRSEMNVSTLELGDSALYLCASSFSSGVSTDTQYFGPGTRLTVL.

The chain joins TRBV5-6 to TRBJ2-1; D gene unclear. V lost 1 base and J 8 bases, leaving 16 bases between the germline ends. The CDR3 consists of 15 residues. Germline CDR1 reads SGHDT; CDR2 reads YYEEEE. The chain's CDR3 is CASSLYGLESDEQFF. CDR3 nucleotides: TGTGCCAGCAGCTTGTACGGCCTAGAGTCCGATGAGCAGTTCTTC.

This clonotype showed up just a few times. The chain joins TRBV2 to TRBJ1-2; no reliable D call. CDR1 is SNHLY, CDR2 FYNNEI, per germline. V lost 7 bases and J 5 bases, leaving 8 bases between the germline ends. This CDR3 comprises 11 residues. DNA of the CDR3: TGTGCCAGCACCCCAAGTTATGGCTACACCTTC. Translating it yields CASTPSYGYTF.

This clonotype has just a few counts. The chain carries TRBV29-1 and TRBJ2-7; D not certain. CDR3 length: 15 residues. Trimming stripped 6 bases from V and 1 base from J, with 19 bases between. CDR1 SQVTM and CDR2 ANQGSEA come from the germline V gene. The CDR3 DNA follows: TGCAGCGTCCTGAAATTGGTAAAAACTTCCTACGAGCAGTACTTC. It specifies CSVLKLVKTSYEQYF.

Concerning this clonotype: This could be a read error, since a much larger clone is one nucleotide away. The CDR3 DNA reads as TGTGCCAGCAGCTTACATGATGATTCACCCCTCCACTTT. Translated, it gives CASSLHDDSPLHF. The chain recombines TRBV11-1 with TRBJ1-6; no clear D gene. Germline CDR1 is SGHAT and CDR2 is FQDESV (reference sequence). V was pared by 2 bases and J by 8 bases, with 7 bases between. CDR3 length: 13 amino acids. The entire variable domain, with the rest obtained from reference TRBV11-1 and TRBJ1-6, is as follows: EAEVAQSPRYKITEKSQAVAFWCDPISGHATLYWYRQILGQGPELLVQFQDESVVDDSQLPKDRFSAERLKGVDSTLKIQPAELGDSAMYLCASSLHDDSPLHFGNGTRLTVT.

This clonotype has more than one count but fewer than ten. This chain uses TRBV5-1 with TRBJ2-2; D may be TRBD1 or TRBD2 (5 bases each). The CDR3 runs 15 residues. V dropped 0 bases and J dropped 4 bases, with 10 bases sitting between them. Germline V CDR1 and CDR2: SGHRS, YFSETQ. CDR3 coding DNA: TGCGCCAGCAGCTTGGAAGGGGACGGCACCGGGGAGCTGTTTTTT. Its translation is CASSLEGDGTGELFF.

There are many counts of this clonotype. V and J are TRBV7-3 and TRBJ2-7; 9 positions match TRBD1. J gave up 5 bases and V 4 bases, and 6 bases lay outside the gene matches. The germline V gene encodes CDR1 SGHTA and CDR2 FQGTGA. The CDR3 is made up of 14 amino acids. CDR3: CASSSGQGSNEQYF. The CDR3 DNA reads TGTGCCAGCAGCTCCGGACAGGGGAGCAACGAGCAGTACTTC. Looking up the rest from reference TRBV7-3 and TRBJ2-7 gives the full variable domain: GAGVSQTPSNKVTEKGKYVELRCDPISGHTALYWYRQSLGQGPEFLIYFQGTGAADDSGLPNDRFFAVRPEGSVSTLKIQRTERGDSAVYLCASSSGQGSNEQYFGPGTRLTVT.

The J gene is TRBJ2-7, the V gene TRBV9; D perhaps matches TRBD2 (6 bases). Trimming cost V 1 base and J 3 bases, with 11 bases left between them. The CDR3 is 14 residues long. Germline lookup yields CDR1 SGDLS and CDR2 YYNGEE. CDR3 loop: CASSVSGGVYEQYF. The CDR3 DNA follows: TGTGCCAGCAGCGTAAGCGGAGGGGTCTACGAGCAGTACTTC.

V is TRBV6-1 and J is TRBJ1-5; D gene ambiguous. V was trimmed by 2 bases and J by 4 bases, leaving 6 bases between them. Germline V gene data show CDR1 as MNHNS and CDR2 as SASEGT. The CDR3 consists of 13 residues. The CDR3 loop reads CASSELENQPQHF. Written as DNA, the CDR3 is TGTGCCAGCAGTGAATTGGAGAATCAGCCCCAGCATTTT.

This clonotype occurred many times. The CDR3 DNA reads as TGCGCCAGCAGCTCCCCGAAGGGAGGGGGCACTGAAGCTTTCTTT. It yields the protein CASSSPKGGGTEAFF. The V and J genes are TRBV5-1 and TRBJ1-1; D is perhaps TRBD1 (6 bases). CDR1 SGHRS and CDR2 YFSETQ come from the germline V gene. There are 15 residues in the CDR3. Trimming cost V 3 bases and J 4 bases, with 16 bases left between them.

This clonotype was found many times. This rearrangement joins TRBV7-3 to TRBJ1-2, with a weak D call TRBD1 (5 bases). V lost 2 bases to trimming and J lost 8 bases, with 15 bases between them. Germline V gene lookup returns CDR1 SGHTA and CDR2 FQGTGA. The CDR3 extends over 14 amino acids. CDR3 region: CASSLRGGSEGYTF. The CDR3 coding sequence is TGTGCCAGCAGCTTACGGGGGGGTTCTGAGGGCTACACCTTC. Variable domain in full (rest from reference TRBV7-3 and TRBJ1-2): GAGVSQTPSNKVTEKGKYVELRCDPISGHTALYWYRQSLGQGPEFLIYFQGTGAADDSGLPNDRFFAVRPEGSVSTLKIQRTERGDSAVYLCASSLRGGSEGYTFGSGTRLTVV.

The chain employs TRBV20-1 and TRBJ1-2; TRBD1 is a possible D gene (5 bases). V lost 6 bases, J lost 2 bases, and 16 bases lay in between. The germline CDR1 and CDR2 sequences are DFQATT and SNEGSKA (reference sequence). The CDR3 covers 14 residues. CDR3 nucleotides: TGCAGTGCCCAAGGACACGACGGGAACTATGGCTACACCTTC. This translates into CSAQGHDGNYGYTF.

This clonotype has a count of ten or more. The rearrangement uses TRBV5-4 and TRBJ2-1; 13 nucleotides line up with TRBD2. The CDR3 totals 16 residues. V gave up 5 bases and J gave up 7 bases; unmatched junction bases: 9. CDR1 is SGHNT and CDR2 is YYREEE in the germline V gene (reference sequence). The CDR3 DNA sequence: TGTGCCAGCAGTTCACCGGGACTAGCGGGGACTAATGAGCAGTTCTTC. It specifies CASSSPGLAGTNEQFF.

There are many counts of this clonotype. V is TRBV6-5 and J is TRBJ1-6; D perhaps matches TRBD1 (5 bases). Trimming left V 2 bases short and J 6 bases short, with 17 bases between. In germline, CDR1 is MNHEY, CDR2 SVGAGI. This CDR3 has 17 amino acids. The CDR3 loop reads CASSYDGGQGSNSPLHF. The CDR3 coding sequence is TGTGCCAGCAGTTACGATGGGGGTCAGGGATCTAATTCACCCCTCCACTTT.

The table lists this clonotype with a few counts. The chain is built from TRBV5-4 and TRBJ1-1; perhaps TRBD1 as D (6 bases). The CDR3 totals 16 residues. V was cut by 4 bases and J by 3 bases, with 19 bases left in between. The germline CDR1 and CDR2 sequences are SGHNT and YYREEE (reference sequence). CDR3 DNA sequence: TGTGCCAGCAGCCCCCGGGGGGGGCAGTGGGACACTGAAGCTTTCTTT. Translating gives CASSPRGGQWDTEAFF. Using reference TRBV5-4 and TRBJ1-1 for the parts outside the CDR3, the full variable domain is ETGVTQSPTHLIKTRGQQVTLRCSSQSGHNTVSWYQQALGQGPQFIFQYYREEENGRGNFPPRFSGLQFPNYSSELNVNALELDDSALYLCASSPRGGQWDTEAFFGQGTRLTVV.